This T cell receptor (beta chain) was identified during a study of T-cell memory formation after mild COVID-19. Study outcomes and limitations: CM and EM subsets held most contracting CD4+ clones; EMRA held CD8+ ones.

TCRdb redid the calling of the 5' RACE reads with MiXCR, one entry per CDR3 protein. The data contain about 250,000 distinct CDR3 sequences, 15% of them singletons. This clonotype was observed a few times. No antigen is known for it. This CDR3 has 16 residues. Trimming at V came to 3 bases and at J to 4 bases, leaving 5 bases not matched to a gene. The germline gives CDR1 KGHSH, CDR2 LQKENI. The genes are TRBV18 and TRBJ2-7, with 14 bases aligning to TRBD2. The TCR originated in an adult woman who had mild COVID-19 (a few samples of this study predate the infection). Cell type and time point are not known. What was sequenced was PBMCs or a T cell subset sorted from them (not recorded which). This CDR3 is CASSPGRLAGGYEQYF. CDR3 nucleotide sequence: TGTGCCAGCTCACCGGGACGACTAGCGGGAGGGTACGAGCAGTACTTC.